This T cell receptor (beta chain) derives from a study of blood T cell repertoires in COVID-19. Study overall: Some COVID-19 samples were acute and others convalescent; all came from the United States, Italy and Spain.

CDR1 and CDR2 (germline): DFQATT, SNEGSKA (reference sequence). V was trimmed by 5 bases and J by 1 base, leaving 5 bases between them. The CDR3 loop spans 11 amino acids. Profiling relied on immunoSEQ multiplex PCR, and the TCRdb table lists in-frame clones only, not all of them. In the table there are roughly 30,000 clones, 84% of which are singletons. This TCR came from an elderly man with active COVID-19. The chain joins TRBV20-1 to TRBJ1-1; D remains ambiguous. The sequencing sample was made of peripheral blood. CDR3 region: CSALRNTEAFF. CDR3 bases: TGCAGTGCTCTCCGGAACACTGAAGCTTTCTTT.